This TCR beta chain was recorded in a study of blood T cell repertoires in COVID-19. Overall study context: Both acute and convalescent COVID-19 samples were obtained from the United States, Italy and Spain. Sample material is recorded as cDNA or gDNA derived from T cells, B-cell-depleted T cells, or PBMCs.

Per the original data handling: Using reference gene primer amplification, nucleated cell counts were estimated. Only in-frame clones appear in the TCRdb table, and some are missing; sequencing was by immunoSEQ multiplex PCR. The V and J calls and the clone size are those of that table, but D and trimming were determined from the DNA. The sample lists roughly 430,000 clones; approximately 91% were seen once. Germline V gives CDR1 DFQATT, CDR2 SNEGSKA (reference sequence). Germline trimming cut 3 bases from V and 1 base from J; bases unmatched to any gene: 10. The CDR3 runs to 18 residues. This clone was counted a single time. Participant age was roughly 18 to 95 years, and participants resided in approximately 24 US areas.

The TCR comes from a woman aged 40 to 50 with acute COVID-19. This chain uses TRBV20-1 with TRBJ2-3, with 13 bases that match TRBD2. The sample consisted of PBMCs or T cells enriched from blood (not recorded which). The CDR3 DNA reads as TGCAGTGCTAGTAAACTAGCGGGGGGGCTGTGGGGCACAGATACGCAGTATTTT. This translates into CSASKLAGGLWGTDTQYF.